This T cell receptor beta chain appears in the sequencing data of a study of blood T cell repertoires in COVID-19. Study background: Acute-phase and convalescent COVID-19 samples originated in the United States, Italy and Spain. Nucleic acid was either cDNA or gDNA, and it came from T cells, B-cell-depleted T cells, or PBMCs.

The CDR3 runs to 18 residues. Trimming took 0 bases from V and 3 from J; bases not matched to a gene: 9. From germline, CDR1 is SGHDN and CDR2 FVKESK. Original processing notes: Reference gene primers were amplified, and this amplification served to estimate nucleated cell counts. Assay used: immunoSEQ multiplex PCR; TCRdb lists only in-frame clones, some missing. V, J and clone size derive from that table, while D and trimming were established from the DNA sequence. The sample carries approximately 140,000 clones, around 80% recorded once. The sequencing input was peripheral blood. The sequence was obtained from a man in his fifties or sixties with active or convalescent COVID-19. This sequence joins TRBV14 and TRBJ2-1; the match to TRBD1 covers 9 bases. The CDR3 reads CASSQDLGTGKIYNEQFF. In DNA, the CDR3 is TGTGCCAGCAGCCAAGATCTTGGGACAGGGAAAATCTACAATGAGCAGTTCTTC.